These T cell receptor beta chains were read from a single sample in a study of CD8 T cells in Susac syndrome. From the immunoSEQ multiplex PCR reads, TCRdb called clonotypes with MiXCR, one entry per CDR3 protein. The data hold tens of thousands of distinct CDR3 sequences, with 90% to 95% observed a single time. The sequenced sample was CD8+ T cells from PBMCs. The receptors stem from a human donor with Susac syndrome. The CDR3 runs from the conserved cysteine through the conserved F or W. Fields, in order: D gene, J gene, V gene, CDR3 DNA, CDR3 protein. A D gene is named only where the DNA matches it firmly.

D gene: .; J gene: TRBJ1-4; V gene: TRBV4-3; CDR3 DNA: TGCGCCAGCAGCCAGGACTTTTCGGATGGGGAAAAACTGTTTTTT; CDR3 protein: CASSQDFSDGEKLFF
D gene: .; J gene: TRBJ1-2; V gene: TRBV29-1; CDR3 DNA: TGCAGCGTGGTACCGGGGACCAGTAACAGGCCCATACGTGGCTACACCTTC; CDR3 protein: CSVVPGTSNRPIRGYTF
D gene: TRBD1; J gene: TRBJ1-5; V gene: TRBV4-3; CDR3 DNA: TGCGCCAGCAGTCCTGGGACAGGGGGTGGTCAGCCCCAGCATTTT; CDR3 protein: CASSPGTGGGQPQHF
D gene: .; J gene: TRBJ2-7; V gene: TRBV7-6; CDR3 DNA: TGTGCCAGCAGCTTATTAAAAGTCTCCTACGAGCAGTACTTC; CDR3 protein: CASSLLKVSYEQYF
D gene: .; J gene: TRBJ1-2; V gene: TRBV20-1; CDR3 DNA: TGCAGTGCCCGGCCGGGGGTAGACTATGGCTACACCTTC; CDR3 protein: CSARPGVDYGYTF
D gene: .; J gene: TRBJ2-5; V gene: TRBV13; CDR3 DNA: TGTGCCAGCAGCTTCAGCCGATATCACCAAGAGACCCAGTACTTC; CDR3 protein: CASSFSRYHQETQYF
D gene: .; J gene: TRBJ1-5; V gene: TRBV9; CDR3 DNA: TGTGCCAGCAGCGGAGGGTTACCGGGGCAGCCCCAGCATTTT; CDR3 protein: CASSGGLPGQPQHF
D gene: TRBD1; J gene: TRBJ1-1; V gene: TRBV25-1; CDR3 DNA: TGCGTGATGGTCGACTGGATAAACGGGAAACAGGGGACCACTGAAGCTTTCTTT; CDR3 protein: CVMVDWINGKQGTTEAFF
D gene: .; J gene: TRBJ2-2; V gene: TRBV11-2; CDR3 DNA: TGTGCCAGCAGCTTAAATAGCCAGTCGAACACCGGGGAGCTGTTTTTT; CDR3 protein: CASSLNSQSNTGELFF
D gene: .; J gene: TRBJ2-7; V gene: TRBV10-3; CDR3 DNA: TGTGCCATCAGTGAGTCTGCAGGGTACGAGCAGTACTTC; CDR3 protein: CAISESAGYEQYF
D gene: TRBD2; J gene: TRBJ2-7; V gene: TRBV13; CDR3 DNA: TGTGCCAACAGCTTAGACGGGGGGTCGTACGAGCAGTACTTC; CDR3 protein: CANSLDGGSYEQYF
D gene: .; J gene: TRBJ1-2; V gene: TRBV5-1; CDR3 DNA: TGCGCCAGCAGCACCGGGGGACGGAACTATGGCTACACCTTC; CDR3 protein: CASSTGGRNYGYTF
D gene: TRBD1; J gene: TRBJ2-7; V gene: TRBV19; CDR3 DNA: TGTGCCAGTAGTACCTACGCAGGGGGCTACGAGCAGTACTTC; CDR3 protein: CASSTYAGGYEQYF
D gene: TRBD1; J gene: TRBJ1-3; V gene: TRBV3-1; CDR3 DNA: TGTGCCAGCGGTTCAACAGGGGCGCCATTCTCTGGAAACACCATATATTTT; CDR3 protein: CASGSTGAPFSGNTIYF
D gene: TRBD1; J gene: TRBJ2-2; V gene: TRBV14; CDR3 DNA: TGTGCCAGCAGCCCGAGGGAGAGAGGGGGCGAGACGAACACCGGGGAGCTGTTTTTT; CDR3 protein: CASSPRERGGETNTGELFF
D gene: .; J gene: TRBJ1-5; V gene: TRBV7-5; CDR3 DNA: .; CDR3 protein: CISVPEALQPETQHF